These 18 T cell receptor beta chains were sequenced from one sample in a study of control samples from healthy donors and cancer patients. TCRdb's copy holds only in-frame clones and misses some; the assay was immunoSEQ multiplex PCR. This table has 75,000 to 95,000 clones, 84% appearing once. Source material: PBMCs. These receptors came from a man aged 65 to 85 with lung cancer.

The J gene is TRBJ1-5, the V gene TRBV4-1; the D is unclear. Trimming left V 0 bases short and J 3 bases short, with 15 bases between. The CDR3 totals 17 residues. Germline loops: CDR1 MGHRA, CDR2 YSYEKL. CDR3 sequence: CASSQDPRLLTNQPQHF. CDR3 sequence (DNA): TGCGCCAGCAGCCAAGACCCGCGTTTACTAACCAATCAGCCCCAGCATTTT.

This chain joins TRBV18 and TRBJ1-4; D is undetermined. Trimming took off 2 bases at V and 3 bases at J, with 10 bases between the two ends. The CDR3 length is 15 residues. Germline V gene lookup returns CDR1 KGHSH and CDR2 LQKENI. The CDR3 nucleotides are TGTGCCAGCTCACCAATACGGACCCCTAATGAAAAACTGTTTTTT. Protein product: CASSPIRTPNEKLFF.

The chain combines TRBV5-1 with TRBJ2-7; the match to TRBD1 covers 9 bases. Per germline, CDR1 SGHRS and CDR2 YFSETQ. V lost 4 bases to trimming and J lost 6 bases; unmatched junction nucleotides: 8. CDR3 size: 14 residues. For the CDR3, the DNA is TGCGCCAGCAGCACGCCGGGACAGGGAGGCGAGCAGTACTTC. Translating gives CASSTPGQGGEQYF.

In DNA, the CDR3 is TGTGCCAGTAGTATAGGGGGAGGTTACGAGCAGTACTTC. This codes for CASSIGGGYEQYF. The rearrangement links TRBV19 to TRBJ2-7; D perhaps matches TRBD2 (6 bases). The CDR3 is made up of 13 amino acids. Between the trimmed V and J ends, which lost 1 base and 4 bases, there was a span of 8 bases. CDR1 LNHDA and CDR2 SQIVND come from the germline V gene (reference sequence).

V usage is TRBV14 and J usage is TRBJ2-2, with 7 nucleotides matching TRBD2. J was trimmed by 4 bases and V by 5 bases; bases with no gene match: 13. The germline V gene has CDR1 SGHDN and CDR2 FVKESK. This CDR3 is 17 amino acids long. The CDR3 sequence: CASSKTGGGGPTGELFF. The CDR3 bases are TGTGCCAGCAGCAAAACAGGTGGGGGGGGACCCACCGGGGAGCTGTTTTTT.

For this clone: The same CDR3 is also encoded by other DNA sequences in this sample. The rearrangement joins TRBV5-1 to TRBJ2-3; TRBD2 is a possible D gene (6 bases). Germline loops: CDR1 SGHRS, CDR2 YFSETQ. The germline V and J ends were trimmed by 0 bases and 3 bases, with 8 bases remaining between them. This CDR3 is built from 14 residues. Written as DNA, the CDR3 is TGCGCCAGCAGCTTGGCTGGGGGGACAGATACGCAGTATTTT. Protein sequence: CASSLAGGTDTQYF.

The rearrangement uses TRBV11-2 and TRBJ1-1, with D possibly TRBD1 on 6 matching bases. The length of the CDR3 is 14 residues. CDR1 SGHAT and CDR2 FQNNGV come from the germline V gene. V was cut by 1 base and J by 1 base, with 7 bases left in between. The CDR3 nucleotides are TGTGCCAGCAGCTTAGCGGGACAGAACACTGAAGCTTTCTTT. It is translated as CASSLAGQNTEAFF.

The DNA for the CDR3 is TGTGCCAGCAAGAGCGGGGGAAACTCCTACGAGCAGTACTTC. It is translated as CASKSGGNSYEQYF. This chain links TRBV6-5 with TRBJ2-7, with 8 bases matching TRBD2. CDR3 length: 14 amino acids. Germline CDR1 is MNHEY and CDR2 is SVGAGI. The V and J ends lost 7 bases and 0 bases, in that order; junction bases with no gene match: 5.

The rearrangement links TRBV5-6 to TRBJ1-2, with a tentative D call TRBD1 (5 bases). The V gene's germline CDR1 is SGHDT and CDR2 YYEEEE. This CDR3 spans 15 amino acids. Trimming pared 0 bases from V and 2 bases from J, leaving 11 bases between. This chain's CDR3 is CASSLAQGTNYGYTF. The CDR3 coding sequence is TGTGCCAGCAGCTTGGCCCAGGGTACAAACTATGGCTACACCTTC.

The rearrangement uses TRBV10-3 and TRBJ2-2; D is unclear. From germline, CDR1 is ENHRY and CDR2 SYGVKD. This CDR3 is 14 amino acids long. Between the trimmed V and J ends, which lost 6 bases and 7 bases, there was a span of 15 bases. CDR3 loop: CAISTPGPHGELFF. CDR3 DNA: TGTGCCATCAGCACCCCCGGCCCGCACGGGGAGCTGTTTTTT.

CDR3 sequence: CASSEAPQGETQYF. The CDR3 DNA reads TGTGCCAGCAGTGAAGCCCCACAGGGTGAGACCCAGTACTTC. V usage is TRBV2 and J usage is TRBJ2-5, with D possibly being TRBD1 (6 bases). The CDR3 spans 14 residues. Germline V gives CDR1 SNHLY, CDR2 FYNNEI. V lost 0 bases and J 5 bases, leaving 10 bases between the germline ends.

In regard to this clone: Its ends do not fully match the called genes, so a read error is possible. This sequence joins TRBV15 and TRBJ2-2; a weak D match, TRBD1 (5 bases). CDR1 and CDR2 from the germline V gene are LNHNV and YYDKDF (reference sequence). The CDR3 runs to 15 residues. The CDR3: CATSGDSANTGELFF. CDR3 in DNA: TGTGCCACCAGCGGAGACAGCGCGAACACCGGGGAGCTGTTTTTT.

The genes are TRBV27 and TRBJ1-3; D perhaps matches TRBD1 (5 bases). Looked up from germline, CDR1 is MNHEY and CDR2 is SMNVEV (reference sequence). Trimming removed 4 bases from V and 3 bases from J, with 13 bases in between. The CDR3 covers 15 residues. The CDR3 is CASSSKGRGGNTIYF. In DNA, the CDR3 is TGTGCCAGCAGTTCAAAGGGGAGAGGTGGAAACACCATATATTTT.

This clone was counted a single time. The CDR3 nucleotides read TGTGCCAGCAGCTTCCCGACAGGGACAACTAATGAAAAACTGTTTTTT. Residues: CASSFPTGTTNEKLFF. V is TRBV7-9 and J is TRBJ1-4; 7 bases map to TRBD1. Trimming at V came to 3 bases and at J to 0 bases, leaving 4 bases not matched to a gene. The CDR3 is 16 residues long. Germline CDR1 SEHNR, CDR2 FQNEAQ (reference sequence).

The chain carries TRBV3-1 (or the pseudogene TRBV3-2) and TRBJ2-7; a possible D gene is TRBD1 (5 bases). CDR3 length: 15 residues. The germline V gene encodes CDR1 LGHDT and CDR2 YNNKEL (reference sequence). V shed 4 bases and J shed 2 bases, with 15 bases lying between them. The CDR3 nucleotides read TGTGCCAGCAGCCTAGATGGGGCCACTGCCTACGAGCAGTACTTC. Protein sequence: CASSLDGATAYEQYF.

The chain uses TRBV11-2 and TRBJ2-7, with D tentatively TRBD1 or TRBD2 (5 bases each). The CDR3 contains 16 residues. V gave up 5 bases and J gave up 0 bases, with 17 bases separating them. Looked up from germline, CDR1 is SGHAT and CDR2 is FQNNGV. In DNA, the CDR3 is TGTGCCAGCAGCCTCGACCCGGGGCAGAGCTCCTACGAGCAGTACTTC. This sequence encodes CASSLDPGQSSYEQYF.

The chain employs TRBV10-1 and TRBJ2-7; 12 nucleotides match TRBD1. Germline trimming cut 0 bases from V and 9 bases from J; bases unmatched to any gene: 3. The germline CDR1 and CDR2 sequences are WNHNN and SYGVQD (reference sequence). CDR3 length equals 14 residues. This chain's CDR3 is CASSESGTGGRQYF. In DNA, the CDR3 is TGCGCCAGCAGTGAGTCTGGGACAGGGGGCCGGCAGTACTTC.

The chain joins TRBV20-1 to TRBJ2-7; D may be TRBD1 (7 bases). The length of the CDR3 is 17 residues. Germline loops: CDR1 DFQATT, CDR2 SNEGSKA (reference sequence). Trimming removed 3 bases at V and 4 bases at J, with 25 bases between. CDR3 coding DNA: TGCAGTGCTAGTCGCTTTGGGCAGGGGGGCTTCTCATACGAGCAGTACTTC. Translated: CSASRFGQGGFSYEQYF.